Sequencing of this TCR beta chain was carried out in a study of blood T cells in healthy people across ages. Germline V gene sequence: CDR1 MRHNA, CDR2 SNTAGT. The CDR3 length is 16 residues. As to this clonotype: The junction departs from germline at one end; a sequencing error may be responsible.

The authors ran a second PCR of roughly 6 to 12 cycles using a sample-barcoded 5' primer and a J-beta primer mix. A template-switch adaptor with 12 random nucleotides tagged each cDNA molecule. TCRdb used MiXCR to reprocess the 5' RACE reads, holding one entry per CDR3 protein. The sample records about 640,000 distinct CDR3 sequences, about 54% being singletons. The clonotype comes from a man aged 55 to 69 in good health. The sample consisted of blood. The chain recombines TRBV6-4 with TRBJ2-1; 7 nucleotides align to TRBD2. The CDR3 nucleotides are TGTGTCGGCAGTCCCCTGGGGCGGGGGATAGGCAATGGGCAGTTCTTC. It translates to CVGSPLGRGIGNGQFF.